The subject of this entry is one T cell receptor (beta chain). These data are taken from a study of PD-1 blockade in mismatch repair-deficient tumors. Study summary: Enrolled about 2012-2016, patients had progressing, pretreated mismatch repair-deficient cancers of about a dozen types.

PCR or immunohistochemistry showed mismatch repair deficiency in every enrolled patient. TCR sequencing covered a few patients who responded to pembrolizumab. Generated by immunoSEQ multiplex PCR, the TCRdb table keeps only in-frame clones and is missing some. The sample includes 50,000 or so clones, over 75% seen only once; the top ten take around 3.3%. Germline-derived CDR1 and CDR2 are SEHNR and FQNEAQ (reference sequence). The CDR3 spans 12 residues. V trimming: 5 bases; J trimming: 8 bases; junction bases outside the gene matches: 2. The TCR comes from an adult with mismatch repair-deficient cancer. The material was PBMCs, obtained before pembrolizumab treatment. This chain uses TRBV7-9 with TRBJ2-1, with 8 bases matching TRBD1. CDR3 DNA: TGTGCCAGCAGCGACAGGGGCGATGAGCAGTTCTTC. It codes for CASSDRGDEQFF.